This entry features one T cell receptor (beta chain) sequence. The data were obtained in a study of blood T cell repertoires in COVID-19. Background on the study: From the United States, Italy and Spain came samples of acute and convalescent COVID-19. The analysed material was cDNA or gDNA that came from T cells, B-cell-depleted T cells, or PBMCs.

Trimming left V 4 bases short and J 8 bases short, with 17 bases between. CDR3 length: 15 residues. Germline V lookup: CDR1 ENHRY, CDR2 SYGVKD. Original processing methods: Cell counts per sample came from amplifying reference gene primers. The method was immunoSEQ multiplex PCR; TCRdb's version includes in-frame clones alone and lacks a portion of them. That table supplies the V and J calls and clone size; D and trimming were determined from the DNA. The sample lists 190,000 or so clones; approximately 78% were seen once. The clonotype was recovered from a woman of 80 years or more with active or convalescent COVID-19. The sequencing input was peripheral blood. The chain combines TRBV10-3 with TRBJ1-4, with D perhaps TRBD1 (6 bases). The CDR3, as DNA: TGTGCCATCAGTGGGGACAAAACAACGAACGAAAAACTGTTTTTT. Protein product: CAISGDKTTNEKLFF.